Here is one T cell receptor beta chain with its context. The repertoire was sequenced with immunoSEQ multiplex PCR; TCRdb's copy has only in-frame clones and lacks some. The data show around 2,500 clones, 40% to 60% seen once. The data were obtained in a study of tumor-infiltrating lymphocytes in localized non-small cell lung cancer. Turning to the study itself: From each patient, both tumor and uninvolved lung, non-adjacent to tumor, were sampled.

V lost 5 bases and J 2 bases, leaving 20 bases between the germline ends. CDR3 size: 17 residues. The germline V gene encodes CDR1 SEHNR and CDR2 FQNEAQ (reference sequence). The TCR sequence derives from a human donor with non-small cell lung cancer. Some clones in this sample may be carry-over from other donors' samples. Sequencing was performed on uninvolved lung tissue not adjacent to the tumor. The V gene is TRBV7-9, the J gene TRBJ2-3; the D gene could be TRBD1 or TRBD2 (5 bases each). The CDR3 loop is CASSLEGRVGTTDTQYF. DNA for the CDR3: TGTGCCAGCAGCCTAGAGGGGAGAGTAGGGACCACAGATACGCAGTATTTT.